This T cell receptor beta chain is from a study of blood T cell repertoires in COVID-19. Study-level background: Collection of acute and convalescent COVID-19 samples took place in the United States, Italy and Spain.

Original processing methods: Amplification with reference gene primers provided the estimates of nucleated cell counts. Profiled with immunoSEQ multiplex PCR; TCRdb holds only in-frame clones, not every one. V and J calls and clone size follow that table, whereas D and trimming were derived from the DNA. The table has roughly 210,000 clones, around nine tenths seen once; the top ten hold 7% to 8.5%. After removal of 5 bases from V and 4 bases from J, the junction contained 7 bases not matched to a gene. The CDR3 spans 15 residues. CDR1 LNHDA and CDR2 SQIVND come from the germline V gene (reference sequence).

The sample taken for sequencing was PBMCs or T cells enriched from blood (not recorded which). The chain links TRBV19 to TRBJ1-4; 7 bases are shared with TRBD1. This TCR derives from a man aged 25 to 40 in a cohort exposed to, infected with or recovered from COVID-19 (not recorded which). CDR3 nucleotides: TGTGCCAGTAGTTTCCGGACAGGCCTTAATGAAAAACTGTTTTTT. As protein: CASSFRTGLNEKLFF.